This is a list of T cell receptor beta chains from one sample in a study of T-cell reconstitution after alpha-beta-depleted transplantation in children. MiXCR, run by TCRdb on the PCR reads, gives a single entry per CDR3 protein. The sample holds some 200,000 distinct CDR3 sequences, 9.5% to 13% seen once. This specimen was PBMCs, taken before TCRalphabeta/CD19-depleted stem cell transplant. Source of these receptors: a child younger than two with acute myeloid leukemia, due to receive a stem cell transplant. CDR3s include the opening cysteine and the closing phenylalanine or tryptophan. The D gene is left open where the match is weak. A row's size may be missing; if present it is once, few, many or a size class.

v_gene: TRBV12-3/TRBV12-4
abundance: many
j_gene: TRBJ2-3
d_gene: -
CDR3nt: TGTGCCAGCAGTTTGACAGGTATTCGTGGCGGGAGCCTTGGAGATACGCAGTATTTT
CDR3aa: CASSLTGIRGGSLGDTQYF

v_gene: TRBV12-3/TRBV12-4
abundance: few
j_gene: TRBJ2-1
d_gene: TRBD2
CDR3nt: TGTGCCTGCAGTCCCACCCCGGGTTTAGTAGCGGGAGCTTACAATGAGCAGTTCTTC
CDR3aa: CACSPTPGLVAGAYNEQFF

v_gene: TRBV12-3/TRBV12-4
abundance: many
j_gene: TRBJ1-5
d_gene: -
CDR3nt: TGTGCCAGCAGCAAAAAGGGTCAGCCCCAGCATTTT
CDR3aa: CASSKKGQPQHF

v_gene: TRBV6-5
abundance: -
j_gene: TRBJ2-1
d_gene: -
CDR3nt: TGCGCCAGCAGTACTCCCTCTGACCAGTTCTTC
CDR3aa: CASSTPSDQFF

v_gene: TRBV2
abundance: many
j_gene: TRBJ2-7
d_gene: TRBD2
CDR3nt: TGTGCCAGCAGTGTTGGCGGGGGCTCCTACGAGCAGTACTTC
CDR3aa: CASSVGGGSYEQYF

v_gene: TRBV10-3
abundance: many
j_gene: TRBJ2-7
d_gene: TRBD2
CDR3nt: TGTGCCATCAGCCGGACTAGCGGGAGTTACGAGCAGTACTTC
CDR3aa: CAISRTSGSYEQYF

v_gene: TRBV2
abundance: many
j_gene: TRBJ2-5
d_gene: TRBD2
CDR3nt: TGTGCCAGCAGTGAATTGAAGCGGGAGGAGCAAGAGACCCAGTACTTC
CDR3aa: CASSELKREEQETQYF

v_gene: TRBV28
abundance: many
j_gene: TRBJ2-1
d_gene: -
CDR3nt: TGTGCCAGCCAAGGTTGGGGAGGGGGCAATGAGCAGTTCTTC
CDR3aa: CASQGWGGGNEQFF

v_gene: TRBV30
abundance: many
j_gene: TRBJ1-5
d_gene: -
CDR3nt: TGTGCCTGGAGTGTACTCGGGACGGATAATCAGCCCCAGCATTTT
CDR3aa: CAWSVLGTDNQPQHF

v_gene: TRBV11-3
abundance: many
j_gene: TRBJ2-1
d_gene: TRBD2
CDR3nt: TGTGCCAGCAGCATACTAGCGGGAGGGGTCTTC
CDR3aa: CASSILAGGVF

v_gene: TRBV3-1
abundance: once
j_gene: TRBJ2-7
d_gene: TRBD1
CDR3nt: TGTGCCAGCAGCCAAGAGGTCCCAGGGGGCTGGGGGTACGAGCAGTACTTC
CDR3aa: CASSQEVPGGWGYEQYF

v_gene: TRBV5-1
abundance: -
j_gene: TRBJ2-5
d_gene: -
CDR3nt: TGCGCCAGCAGCTCAGTCAAACTCCAAGAGACCCAGTACTTC
CDR3aa: CASSSVKLQETQYF

v_gene: TRBV7-6
abundance: many
j_gene: TRBJ2-1
d_gene: -
CDR3nt: TGTGCCAGCAGCCCAGTGGGGAATGAGCAGTTCTTC
CDR3aa: CASSPVGNEQFF

v_gene: TRBV20-1
abundance: many
j_gene: TRBJ2-1
d_gene: TRBD2
CDR3nt: TGCAGTGCTCCTATCCCGACTAGCATCTCCTACAATGAGCAGTTCTTC
CDR3aa: CSAPIPTSISYNEQFF

v_gene: TRBV27
abundance: few
j_gene: TRBJ2-7
d_gene: -
CDR3nt: TGTGCCAGCAGGTTTTCGGGGAAGCAGTACTTC
CDR3aa: CASRFSGKQYF

v_gene: TRBV19
abundance: -
j_gene: TRBJ2-3
d_gene: -
CDR3nt: TGTGCCAGTAGTAAAGGGCGGCCGGGCACAGATACGCAGTATTTT
CDR3aa: CASSKGRPGTDTQYF

v_gene: TRBV7-2
abundance: many
j_gene: TRBJ2-3
d_gene: -
CDR3nt: TGTGCCAGCAGCTTCATTTCCGGCACAGATACGCAGTATTTT
CDR3aa: CASSFISGTDTQYF

v_gene: TRBV10-1
abundance: few
j_gene: TRBJ2-7
d_gene: -
CDR3nt: TGCGCCAGCAGTGTACTAGCAGGAACCTACGAGCAGTACTTC
CDR3aa: CASSVLAGTYEQYF

v_gene: TRBV11-2
abundance: many
j_gene: TRBJ2-7
d_gene: TRBD1
CDR3nt: TGTGCCAGCAGCTTAGGGGGGACAGGGCTCTACGAGCAGTACTTC
CDR3aa: CASSLGGTGLYEQYF

v_gene: TRBV7-2
abundance: -
j_gene: TRBJ2-5
d_gene: -
CDR3nt: TGTGCCAGCAGCTTAGCGTACCAAGAGACCCAGTACTTC
CDR3aa: CASSLAYQETQYF

v_gene: TRBV4-2
abundance: many
j_gene: TRBJ2-5
d_gene: TRBD2
CDR3nt: TGTGCCAGCAGCCGACTAGCGGGGGGGCCCCAAGAGACCCAGTACTTC
CDR3aa: CASSRLAGGPQETQYF

v_gene: TRBV11-1
abundance: few
j_gene: TRBJ1-6
d_gene: TRBD1
CDR3nt: TGTGCCAGCAGCTCCTCCACGGGACAGTCTATAACCAATTCACCCCTCCACTTT
CDR3aa: CASSSSTGQSITNSPLHF

v_gene: TRBV20-1
abundance: many
j_gene: TRBJ2-1
d_gene: -
CDR3nt: TGCAGTGCTAGAGAAGCGAGGGATATCTATGAGCAGTTCTTC
CDR3aa: CSAREARDIYEQFF

v_gene: TRBV7-7
abundance: many
j_gene: TRBJ1-2
d_gene: -
CDR3nt: TGTGACAGACTTTATAACTATGGCTACACCTTC
CDR3aa: CDRLYNYGYTF

v_gene: TRBV7-2
abundance: few
j_gene: TRBJ1-3
d_gene: TRBD1
CDR3nt: TGTGCCAGCAGCATAAGACAGGGGCCTGGGGCTGGAAACACCATATATTTT
CDR3aa: CASSIRQGPGAGNTIYF

v_gene: TRBV12-3/TRBV12-4
abundance: -
j_gene: TRBJ2-1
d_gene: TRBD1
CDR3nt: TGTGCCAGCAGCCCCCCGGGGACAGGGGGCAGGGATGAGCAGTTCTTC
CDR3aa: CASSPPGTGGRDEQFF

v_gene: TRBV7-2
abundance: few
j_gene: TRBJ2-7
d_gene: -
CDR3nt: TGTGCCAGCAGCCCCCGGGGACGAGGGACGGGGGAGCAGTACTTC
CDR3aa: CASSPRGRGTGEQYF

v_gene: TRBV2
abundance: few
j_gene: TRBJ2-3
d_gene: TRBD2
CDR3nt: TGTGCCAGCAGTCGAAATCCGGGACTAGCAGGAGATACGCAGTATTTT
CDR3aa: CASSRNPGLAGDTQYF

v_gene: TRBV24-1
abundance: many
j_gene: TRBJ2-3
d_gene: TRBD2
CDR3nt: TGTGCCACCAGTGATCGGCTAGCGGGAGGGGCAGATACGCAGTATTTT
CDR3aa: CATSDRLAGGADTQYF